This is a list of T cell receptor beta chains from one sample in a study of T-cell reconstitution after alpha-beta-depleted transplantation in children. TCRdb re-called the PCR reads through MiXCR, storing one row per CDR3 protein. The sample records about 540,000 distinct CDR3 sequences, about a sixth being singletons. Sequences were derived from PBMCs from the stem cell graft donor, sampled from the stem cell graft. All receptors derive from a human donor who donated a stem cell graft to a child with acute lymphoblastic leukemia. CDR3s include the opening cysteine and the closing phenylalanine or tryptophan. The D gene is left open where the match is weak. Clone size is given for some rows only: seen once, a few or many times, or a class if the clone is expanded.

v_gene	abundance	j_gene	d_gene	CDR3nt	CDR3aa
TRBV10-3	few	TRBJ2-7	.	TGTGCCATCAGTGAGTCGCCCAGCTCCTACGAGCAGTACTTC	CAISESPSSYEQYF
TRBV12-3/TRBV12-4	.	TRBJ1-1	TRBD1	TGTGCCAGCACCTTGACAGGGAACCCTGAAGCTTTCTTT	CASTLTGNPEAFF
TRBV27	many	TRBJ2-7	TRBD2	TGTGCCAGCAGCGGGGGGGGCTCCTACGAGCAGTACTTC	CASSGGGSYEQYF
TRBV10-2	.	TRBJ2-2	.	TGCGCCAGCAGTGCCAATTTGGGCGGGGAGCTGTTTTTT	CASSANLGGELFF
TRBV5-1	.	TRBJ2-7	.	TGCGCCAGCAGCGAAACAGGCTTAGACTACGAGCAGTACTTC	CASSETGLDYEQYF
TRBV24-1	few	TRBJ2-3	.	TGTGCCACCAGTGATCCCGGGCCGTCGAGCCAGACCCGTAGCACAGATACGCAGTATTTT	CATSDPGPSSQTRSTDTQYF
TRBV27	few	TRBJ1-4	.	TGTGCCAGCAGTGACCACGGACGGAGCCCGAAGGAAAAACTGTTTTTT	CASSDHGRSPKEKLFF
TRBV27	.	TRBJ1-3	.	TGTGCCAGCAGTTACAGCTCTCTAGCTGGAAACACCATATATTTT	CASSYSSLAGNTIYF
TRBV5-1	few	TRBJ1-2	TRBD1	TGCGCCAGCAGCCCCCTGGGACAGGAACATGGCTACACCTTC	CASSPLGQEHGYTF
TRBV5-1	few	TRBJ2-1	TRBD2	TGCGCCAGCAGGCTTACTAGCGGCAATGAGCAGTTCTTC	CASRLTSGNEQFF
TRBV15	.	TRBJ2-7	.	TGTGCCACCAGCAGAGAAACAGGCGCGGACGAGCAGTACTTC	CATSRETGADEQYF
TRBV27	many	TRBJ1-1	.	TGTGCCAGCAGTTTCGGCATGAACACTGAAGCTTTCTTT	CASSFGMNTEAFF
TRBV7-6	.	TRBJ1-5	.	TGTGCCAGCAGCCAGGAAGCGGCCAGGGATCAGCCCCAGCATTTT	CASSQEAARDQPQHF
TRBV2	many	TRBJ2-5	.	TGTGCCAGCAGAGAGGGTTCAGAGACCCAGTACTTC	CASREGSETQYF
TRBV7-2	.	TRBJ2-5	TRBD2	TGTGGCAGCAGCTCCTCTAGCGGGAGCAGAGTAGAGACCCAGTACTTC	CGSSSSSGSRVETQYF
TRBV18	.	TRBJ2-7	TRBD1	TGTGCCAGCTCGTGGGACAGGGGGACCTACGAGCAGTACTTC	CASSWDRGTYEQYF
TRBV5-1	.	TRBJ1-5	.	TGCGCCAGCAGCTTGGGTTGGGGACGGGATCAGCCCCAGCATTTT	CASSLGWGRDQPQHF
TRBV7-6	few	TRBJ2-7	TRBD2	TGTGCCAGCAGCTTACGCGGGAGGGCCTCCTACGAGCAGTACTTC	CASSLRGRASYEQYF
TRBV27	.	TRBJ1-2	.	TGTGCCTCCCAACCCTTCTATGGCTACACCTTC	CASQPFYGYTF
TRBV7-9	.	TRBJ2-5	.	TGTGCCAGCAGCTCGGGCTTATACGAGACCCAGTACTTC	CASSSGLYETQYF
TRBV20-1	.	TRBJ2-7	TRBD2	TGCAGTGCTCGAGGCGGGAGCTCCTACGAGCAGTACTTC	CSARGGSSYEQYF
TRBV2	few	TRBJ2-1	.	TGTGCCAGCAGTGAAGGCCAGGGGGGCAATGAGCAGTTCTTC	CASSEGQGGNEQFF
TRBV27	.	TRBJ1-1	.	TGTGCCAGCAGTCCTATATTTAGGGCGGGTACTGAAGCTTTCTTT	CASSPIFRAGTEAFF
TRBV2	few	TRBJ2-7	.	TGTGCCAGCAGTGAAGATGCTAGCAGCTCCTACGAGCAGTACTTC	CASSEDASSSYEQYF
TRBV11-2	.	TRBJ2-5	.	TGTGCCAGCAGCCCCTACGGCAGGGAAGGAGAGACCCAGTACTTC	CASSPYGREGETQYF
TRBV29-1	.	TRBJ1-2	.	TGCAGCGTTTTACCCACCGGGACCCCCCGGTATGGCTACACCTTC	CSVLPTGTPRYGYTF
TRBV4-1	few	TRBJ2-1	TRBD2	TGCGCCAGCAGCCAAGAAGGTCGGCGGGGGGGACTGCTGTTTTCCTACAATGAGCAGTTCTTC	CASSQEGRRGGLLFSYNEQFF
TRBV9	few	TRBJ1-1	.	TGTGCCAGCAGCGTGTTTCAGGGGCAGAACACTGAAGCTTTCTTT	CASSVFQGQNTEAFF
TRBV12-3/TRBV12-4	many	TRBJ1-2	.	TGTGCCAGCAGTTTAGGGGAGGGCTATGGCTACACCTTC	CASSLGEGYGYTF
TRBV27	.	TRBJ2-5	.	TGTGCCAGCAGTTTATCGAAGGGGTTAGGAGAGACCCAGTACTTC	CASSLSKGLGETQYF
TRBV13	few	TRBJ1-1	.	TGTGCCAGCAGCCGACCTACAGGGAGAACTGAAGCTTTCTTT	CASSRPTGRTEAFF
TRBV5-1	.	TRBJ1-3	TRBD1	TGCGCCAGCAGCTTGGGGACAGGGGGAAGTGGAAACACCATATATTTT	CASSLGTGGSGNTIYF
TRBV5-1	.	TRBJ1-1	.	TGCGCCAGCAGGGGGGTAATAAAGACACTTAACACTGAAGCTTTCTTT	CASRGVIKTLNTEAFF
TRBV29-1	few	TRBJ2-7	.	TGCAGCGTTGGTACAGGGATGGGCTACGAGCAGTACTTC	CSVGTGMGYEQYF
TRBV18	.	TRBJ2-7	.	TGTGCCAGCTCACATGGTATCAGCGACTCCTACGAGCAGTACTTC	CASSHGISDSYEQYF
TRBV18	few	TRBJ2-5	.	TGTGCCAGCTCACAAAGCGACCTGGGGGGAGAGACCCAGTACTTC	CASSQSDLGGETQYF
TRBV29-1	.	TRBJ1-1	.	TGCAGCGTTGTCCCGGGGGGAAACACTGAAGCTTTCTTT	CSVVPGGNTEAFF
TRBV12-3/TRBV12-4	.	TRBJ2-2	TRBD2	TGTGCCAGCTCTATAGCGGGAGGGCCCGGGGAGCTGTTTTTT	CASSIAGGPGELFF
TRBV12-3/TRBV12-4	.	TRBJ1-2	.	TGTGCCAGCAGTTTGGAAGCGAGCTATGGCTACACCTTC	CASSLEASYGYTF
TRBV2	.	TRBJ2-5	TRBD1	TGTGCCAGCAGTGATTGGGACAGGGTGTACCAAGAGACCCAGTACTTC	CASSDWDRVYQETQYF
TRBV4-2	.	TRBJ1-4	.	TGTGCCAGCGGACTGAGGCAGAATGAAAAACTGTTTTTT	CASGLRQNEKLFF
TRBV9	.	TRBJ2-6	.	TGTGCCAGCAGCCCGCAGGGCACTGGGGCCAACGTCCTGACTTTC	CASSPQGTGANVLTF
TRBV16	.	TRBJ2-7	.	TGTGCCAGCAGCCAAGTCAAGAACAGGTTATCCTACGAGCAGTACTTC	CASSQVKNRLSYEQYF